This T cell receptor (beta chain) was sequenced during a study of T cell repertoires in cytomegalovirus infection. On the study more broadly: Public TCR beta signatures were indicative of both CMV infection and a matching HLA type. Study-wide points: Ex vivo, HLA-C-restricted CMV-specific TCR beta clonotypes prevailed over the rest of the response. Summed public TCR beta family frequency identified CMV carriers bearing the relevant HLA.

TCRdb reanalysed the reads using MiXCR and keeps one entry per CDR3 protein. The sample has around 260,000 distinct CDR3 sequences; approximately 9.2% are singletons. Germline V gene data show CDR1 as SQVTM and CDR2 as ANQGSEA. Trimming stripped 1 base from V and 8 bases from J, with 14 bases between. CDR3 length: 13 residues. Details on this clonotype: What it binds is not known.

Sequences were obtained from PBMCs. This chain connects TRBV29-1 to TRBJ1-2; D is undetermined. The clonotype comes from a human donor in good health (CMV status not recorded). Some clones in this sample may be carry-over from other donors' samples. The CDR3 DNA follows: TGCAGCGTTGAAGCTGGGTTTGGGAGCGGCTACACCTTC. It is translated as CSVEAGFGSGYTF.